What follows are 3 T cell receptor beta chains derived from one specimen sequenced in a study of blood T cell repertoires in COVID-19. The assay was immunoSEQ multiplex PCR, and TCRdb's table has in-frame clones only and misses some. Of 70,000 to 95,000 clones listed, 84% are singletons. Sequences were obtained from peripheral blood. The receptor set was obtained from a woman in her 50s with acute or convalescent COVID-19.

The sample holds a few counts of this clone. The rearrangement joins TRBV3-1 (or the pseudogene TRBV3-2) to TRBJ2-1, with TRBD1 identical over 10 bases. The CDR3 extends over 17 amino acids. The V and J ends lost 4 bases and 6 bases, in that order; junction bases with no gene match: 12. Germline V gene data show CDR1 as LGHDT and CDR2 as YNNKEL (reference sequence). For the CDR3, the DNA is TGTGCCAGCAGCCCCAACCCCTGGGACAGGGGAGGCAATGAGCAGTTCTTC. It encodes CASSPNPWDRGGNEQFF.

The rearrangement links TRBV7-3 to TRBJ2-5, with D uncertain. With 0 bases removed from V and 2 bases from J, the gap between germline ends came to 13 bases. Germline assignment: CDR1 SGHTA and CDR2 FQGTGA. The CDR3 sequence is 16 residues long. Here the CDR3 reads CASSLTKSAGQETQYF. Written as DNA, the CDR3 is TGTGCCAGCAGCTTAACGAAAAGCGCTGGACAAGAGACCCAGTACTTC.

This sequence joins TRBV10-3 and TRBJ2-3; 10 bases are a match to TRBD2. The CDR3 totals 18 residues. J gave up 6 bases and V 4 bases, and 16 bases lay outside the gene matches. Germline V gives CDR1 ENHRY, CDR2 SYGVKD. CDR3 loop: CAISARLLGLAEGDTQYF. CDR3 nucleotide sequence: TGTGCCATCAGTGCCAGACTCCTAGGACTAGCGGAGGGCGATACGCAGTATTTT.